The sequence of this T cell receptor beta chain was determined in a study of Graves' ophthalmopathy and Graves' hyperthyroidism. Study details: Peripheral blood samples were taken at initial diagnosis, before any treatment.

This clonotype was seen once. Its antigen is as yet unknown. Amplified TCR beta CDR3 regions were obtained using RNA transcripts as template. HTBI-primed first-round RT-PCR preceded second-round multiplex PCR. TCRdb called the multiplex PCR reads again in MiXCR, with one record for every CDR3 protein. The sample holds about 740,000 distinct CDR3 sequences; approximately 40% are singletons and the top ten take approximately 46%. V lost 3 bases to trimming and J lost 0 bases, with 12 bases between them. The germline V gene encodes CDR1 SGHTA and CDR2 FQGNSA. The CDR3 totals 15 residues. Disease in donors with ophthalmopathy had moderate-to-severe activity, CAS ≥3, NOSPECS ≥4 and under 3 months' duration. Clinicians made diagnoses from clinical symptoms, serum thyroxine, TRAb, thyroid ultrasound and orbital computed tomography. Broader study findings: Blood repertoires reportedly contained most expanded thyroid clonotypes above 0.001 frequency.

The sequence derives from an adult man with Graves' ophthalmopathy. The chain uses TRBV7-2 and TRBJ2-7; a possible D gene is TRBD1 (5 bases). Sequenced material: peripheral blood. DNA of the CDR3: TGTGCCAGCAGCTTCGGCAGGACATACTCCTACGAGCAGTACTTC. Translated, it gives CASSFGRTYSYEQYF.